The 28 T cell receptor beta chains given below trace back to one sample, sequenced in a study of cytomegalovirus exposure and HLA in healthy donors. Profiled with immunoSEQ multiplex PCR; TCRdb holds only in-frame clones, not every one. There are tens of thousands of clones in the sample; about 96% occur only once, and 0.78% lies in the top ten. The material sequenced was PBMCs. The receptors derive from a young man in good health and CMV-seronegative.

The J gene is TRBJ2-3, the V gene TRBV27, with 12 positions matching TRBD1. This CDR3 comprises 16 residues. Germline V gene sequence: CDR1 MNHEY, CDR2 SMNVEV (reference sequence). V was pared by 2 bases and J by 4 bases, with 4 bases of the junction left unmatched. CDR3 residues: CASSLTGTGGADTQYF. CDR3 nucleotides: TGTGCCAGCAGTTTAACAGGGACAGGGGGCGCAGATACGCAGTATTTT.

The V call is TRBV7-9, the J call TRBJ1-4; 9 nucleotides match TRBD1. CDR1 is SEHNR, CDR2 FQNEAQ, per germline (reference sequence). The CDR3 extends over 15 amino acids. With V trimmed by 3 bases and J by 7 bases, 6 bases remained unmatched. CDR3 in DNA: TGTGCCAGCAGCTTGTGGACAGGGGATATTGAAAAACTGTTTTTT. Translating gives CASSLWTGDIEKLFF.

The chain links TRBV25-1 to TRBJ2-2; TRBD2 matches 7 bases. The CDR3 totals 14 residues. Germline V gene lookup returns CDR1 MGHDK and CDR2 SYGVNS. V lost 2 bases to trimming and J lost 6 bases; unmatched junction nucleotides: 3. In nucleotides, the CDR3 is TGTGCCAGCAGTGAAGGGAGGGTTGCCGGGGAGCTGTTTTTT. This encodes CASSEGRVAGELFF.

CDR3 nucleotides: TGTGCCAGCAGGCGACAGTACAATCAGCCCCAGCATTTT. Translation gives CASRRQYNQPQHF. The rearrangement joins TRBV28 to TRBJ1-5, with a tentative D call TRBD1 (5 bases). This CDR3 has 13 residues. V was trimmed by 6 bases and J by 3 bases, leaving 9 bases between them. The germline gives CDR1 MDHEN, CDR2 SYDVKM.

V gene TRBV6-5 combines with J gene TRBJ1-5; a weak D match, TRBD1 (6 bases). CDR1 MNHEY and CDR2 SVGAGI come from the germline V gene. V was pared by 6 bases and J by 7 bases, with 16 bases between. This CDR3 region has 14 residues. The CDR3 coding sequence is TGTGCCAGCAGGCTAACAGGGTACCAGCAGCCCCAGCATTTT. This gives the protein CASRLTGYQQPQHF.

This clone was observed a single time. The chain carries TRBV11-2 and TRBJ2-5; TRBD1 might be the D (6 bases). The CDR3 is 14 residues long. Germline CDR1 and CDR2: SGHAT and FQNNGV. Trimming took 0 bases from V and 5 from J, leaving 10 bases between them. CDR3 sequence reads: CASSLDGRGETQYF. DNA for the CDR3: TGTGCCAGCAGCTTAGATGGCAGGGGCGAGACCCAGTACTTC.

The V call is TRBV7-3, the J call TRBJ2-2; no reliable D call. The V end lost 0 bases, the J end lost 4 bases, and 6 bases lay between the germline ends. Germline assignment: CDR1 SGHTA and CDR2 FQGTGA. CDR3 size: 14 residues. The CDR3 region is CASSLTYSTGELFF. CDR3 nucleotide sequence: TGTGCCAGCAGCTTAACCTACAGCACCGGGGAGCTGTTTTTT.

The chain couples TRBV27 to TRBJ1-5; D remains ambiguous. Trimming shortened V by 6 bases and J by 5 bases, and 14 bases separated the two germline ends. The CDR3 consists of 14 residues. CDR1 MNHEY and CDR2 SMNVEV come from the germline V gene (reference sequence). The CDR3 here is CASSLHGRHQPQHF. The CDR3 DNA sequence: TGTGCCAGCAGCCTGCACGGGAGACATCAGCCCCAGCATTTT.

The chain joins TRBV13 to TRBJ2-1; 7 bases line up with TRBD1. The CDR3 totals 15 residues. The V gene's germline CDR1 is PRHDT and CDR2 FYEKMQ (reference sequence). The junction had 10 bases not matched to a gene; V was cut back by 7 bases and J by 4 bases. CDR3 nucleotide sequence: TGTGCCAGCACCCCTCAGACAGGGTCTTACAATGAGCAGTTCTTC. This encodes CASTPQTGSYNEQFF.

The rearrangement links TRBV11-3 to TRBJ1-1; D is possibly TRBD1 (6 bases). The V end lost 5 bases, the J end lost 11 bases, and 21 bases lay between the germline ends. Germline CDR1 reads SGHNT; CDR2 reads YENEEA. The CDR3 covers 14 residues. The CDR3 DNA is TGTGCCAGCAGCAACAACAGGGATCCAGGGTCGGCTTTCTTT. Protein: CASSNNRDPGSAFF. Together with reference TRBV11-3 and TRBJ1-1, the CDR3 gives the full variable domain: EAGVVQSPRYKIIEKKQPVAFWCNPISGHNTLYWYLQNLGQGPELLIRYENEEAVDDSQLPKDRFSAERLKGVDSTLKIQPAELGDSAVYLCASSNNRDPGSAFFGQGTRLTVV.

The gene calls are TRBV19 and TRBJ2-4, with 13 bases that match TRBD2. Trimming removed 5 bases from V and 16 bases from J; junction bases left unmatched: 5. CDR3 length: 12 residues. Germline V gives CDR1 LNHDA, CDR2 SQIVND (reference sequence). CDR3 sequence (DNA): TGTGCCAGTAGTGCAGGGACTAGCGGGATTTACTTC. This sequence encodes CASSAGTSGIYF. Drawing the rest from reference TRBV19 and TRBJ2-4, the complete variable domain is DGGITQSPKYLFRKEGQNVTLSCEQNLNHDAMYWYRQDPGQGLRLIYYSQIVNDFQKGDIAEGYSVSREKKESFPLTVTSAQKNPTAFYLCASSAGTSGIYFGAGTRLSVL.

The chain recombines TRBV6-1 with TRBJ2-1; 9 bases agree with TRBD1. The germline V gene encodes CDR1 MNHNS and CDR2 SASEGT. V dropped 4 bases and J dropped 3; count of bases not matched to a gene: 10. CDR3 size: 17 residues. The CDR3 spells CASSGRAGTGLYNEQFF. In DNA, the CDR3 is TGTGCCAGCAGTGGAAGGGCCGGGACAGGGCTCTACAATGAGCAGTTCTTC.

The chain joins TRBV19 to TRBJ1-2, with TRBD1 matching over 9 bases. This CDR3 has 16 residues. Unmatched junction bases numbered 13, after V lost 5 bases and J lost 6 bases. CDR1 and CDR2 (germline): LNHDA, SQIVND (reference sequence). The CDR3, as DNA: TGTGCCAGTAGTTTTCTTCCTCGGGGACAGGGAGATGGCTACACCTTC. Its protein product is CASSFLPRGQGDGYTF.

CDR3 residues: CASGSRQGARTEAFF. DNA for the CDR3: TGTGCTAGTGGTTCTAGGCAGGGGGCGCGGACTGAAGCTTTCTTT. This chain links TRBV12-5 with TRBJ1-1; TRBD1 agrees at 8 bases. Germline trimming cut 4 bases from V and 5 bases from J; bases unmatched to any gene: 9. There are 15 residues in the CDR3. The V gene's germline CDR1 is LGHNT and CDR2 FRNRAP.

This sequence joins TRBV21-1 and TRBJ2-7; TRBD1 is the table's D call, not checked against the DNA. TRBV21-1 represents a pseudogene. The CDR3 loop spans 15 amino acids. The CDR3 DNA is TGTGCCAGCAGCATAGGGACAGTGTTGTCCTACGAGCAGTACGTC. This encodes CASSIGTVLSYEQYV.

The rearrangement links TRBV7-2 to TRBJ2-5; 12 bases agree with TRBD2. The V segment lost 5 bases and the J segment 5 bases; nucleotides outside the gene matches: 12. The V gene's germline CDR1 is SGHTA and CDR2 FQGNSA. This CDR3 region has 17 residues. Here the CDR3 DNA reads TGTGCCAGCAGCCAGCGACTAGCGGGAGCCGCGCGGGAGACCCAGTACTTC. Residues: CASSQRLAGAARETQYF.

The CDR3 DNA reads TGTGCCAGTAGTAAGGACAGGGCCGGGGAAACTGAAGCTTTCTTT. Protein: CASSKDRAGETEAFF. This chain links TRBV19 with TRBJ1-1; 8 positions match TRBD1. V shed 4 bases and J 5 bases; nucleotides not matched to a gene: 9. CDR3 length equals 15 residues. Germline V CDR1 and CDR2: LNHDA, SQIVND (reference sequence).

The chain recombines TRBV5-5 with TRBJ2-7; D possibly corresponds to TRBD2 (6 bases). V dropped 4 bases and J dropped 1 base, with 9 bases sitting between them. CDR1 and CDR2 from the germline V gene are SGHKS and YYEKEE (reference sequence). The CDR3 length is 13 residues. CDR3 in DNA: TGTGCCAGCAGCGGGGGGAATTCCTACGAGCAGTACTTC. Protein sequence: CASSGGNSYEQYF.

This sequence joins TRBV9 and TRBJ1-1, with D perhaps matching TRBD1 (6 bases). This CDR3 has 14 residues. V lost 4 bases and J 6 bases, leaving 16 bases between the germline ends. CDR1 and CDR2 from the germline V gene are SGDLS and YYNGEE. This chain's CDR3 is CASSQGGGRAEAFF. The CDR3 nucleotides are TGTGCCAGCAGCCAAGGGGGGGGACGCGCTGAAGCTTTCTTT.

The CDR3 spells CASSPQGTGNQPQHF. The CDR3 DNA follows: TGTGCCAGCAGTCCACAGGGTACCGGCAATCAGCCCCAGCATTTT. The genes are TRBV6-6 and TRBJ1-5; maybe TRBD1 (6 bases). Trimming pared 5 bases from V and 2 bases from J, leaving 13 bases between. The germline gives CDR1 MNHNY, CDR2 SVGAGI (reference sequence). The CDR3 runs to 15 residues.

The count of this clone is one. The chain carries TRBV11-3 and TRBJ2-5; unclear D gene. Per the germline V gene, CDR1 is SGHNT and CDR2 is YENEEA. V lost 1 base, J lost 2 bases, and 5 bases lay in between. This CDR3 spans 13 amino acids. CDR3 nucleotide sequence: TGTGCCAGCAGCTTAGCTCCGCAAGAGACCCAGTACTTC. Translation gives CASSLAPQETQYF. Combining the CDR3 with reference TRBV11-3 and TRBJ2-5 gives the whole variable domain EAGVVQSPRYKIIEKKQPVAFWCNPISGHNTLYWYLQNLGQGPELLIRYENEEAVDDSQLPKDRFSAERLKGVDSTLKIQPAELGDSAVYLCASSLAPQETQYFGPGTRLLVL.

The genes are TRBV20-1 and TRBJ2-1, with TRBD2 matching over 7 bases. The CDR3 length is 11 residues. Germline loops: CDR1 DFQATT, CDR2 SNEGSKA (reference sequence). This CDR3 reads CSLEGGNEQFF. DNA for the CDR3: TGCAGCCTGGAGGGAGGGAATGAGCAGTTCTTC.

The chain has TRBV11-3 and TRBJ2-1; D may be TRBD2 (6 bases). The length of the CDR3 is 14 residues. V was cut by 1 base and J by 5 bases, with 9 bases left in between. Germline CDR1 reads SGHNT; CDR2 reads YENEEA. CDR3 DNA sequence: TGTGCCAGCAGCTTAGCGGGGGTTAACAATGAGCAGTTCTTC. Translating it yields CASSLAGVNNEQFF.

This chain uses TRBV5-1 with TRBJ1-4; TRBD1 might be the D (5 bases). CDR3 length: 15 residues. Germline V CDR1 and CDR2: SGHRS, YFSETQ. Trimming removed 4 bases at V and 6 bases at J, with 16 bases between. CDR3 in amino acids: CASSNGGVGYEKLFF. In DNA form, the CDR3 reads TGCGCCAGCAGCAATGGAGGGGTGGGATATGAAAAACTGTTTTTT.

The chain combines TRBV25-1 with TRBJ2-1, with 8 nucleotides matching TRBD1. The length of the CDR3 is 16 residues. CDR1 is MGHDK, CDR2 SYGVNS, per germline. V shed 4 bases, J shed 4 bases, and the junction held 9 bases outside the gene matches. The chain's CDR3 is CASSAYSGQVYNEQFF. The CDR3, as DNA: TGTGCCAGCAGTGCTTACTCGGGACAGGTATACAATGAGCAGTTCTTC.

The chain employs TRBV15 and TRBJ1-2; weak D call: TRBD1 (5 bases). Trimming removed 1 base at V and 4 bases at J, with 10 bases between. The V gene's germline CDR1 is LNHNV and CDR2 YYDKDF (reference sequence). CDR3 length: 14 residues. The CDR3 nucleotides are TGTGCCACCAGCAGAGTTGGGGGGAGCTATGGCTACACCTTC. Residues: CATSRVGGSYGYTF.

There are a few counts of this clone. The CDR3 sequence is CASSGQAGSNQPQHF. DNA for the CDR3: TGTGCCAGCAGCGGACAGGCGGGAAGCAATCAGCCCCAGCATTTT. This chain links TRBV2 with TRBJ1-5; 7 bases align to TRBD1. The CDR3 spans 15 residues. Germline V gene lookup returns CDR1 SNHLY and CDR2 FYNNEI. The J segment lost 1 base and the V segment lost 6 bases, leaving 6 bases of the junction unmatched. Complete variable domain (other parts from reference TRBV2 and TRBJ1-5): EPEVTQTPSHQVTQMGQEVILRCVPISNHLYFYWYRQILGQKVEFLVSFYNNEISEKSEIFDDQFSVERPDGSNFTLKIRSTKLEDSAMYFCASSGQAGSNQPQHFGDGTRLSIL.

This clone occurred once. The chain joins TRBV18 to TRBJ2-3, with D hard to call. Trimming took off 6 bases at V and 2 bases at J, with 3 bases between the two ends. The V gene's germline CDR1 is KGHSH and CDR2 LQKENI. The length of the CDR3 is 11 residues. CDR3 bases: TGTGCCAGCTCCTCCACAGATACGCAGTATTTT. Amino acid sequence: CASSSTDTQYF.